Presented here are 28 T cell receptor beta chains from one specimen sequenced in a study of blood T cell repertoires in COVID-19. Produced via immunoSEQ multiplex PCR; TCRdb's table is partial and in-frame only. The sample yields about half a million clones, 70% to 90% seen once. Material for sequencing was PBMCs or T cells enriched from blood (not recorded which). All receptors derive from an older woman who had recovered from COVID-19.

This chain connects TRBV27 to TRBJ1-5; 8 bases map to TRBD1. The CDR3 loop spans 17 amino acids. Germline V gene sequence: CDR1 MNHEY, CDR2 SMNVEV (reference sequence). Trimming cost V 4 bases and J 9 bases; bases outside gene matches: 17. CDR3 DNA sequence: TGTGCCAGCAGTTCTCCCCGAGACAGGGGACGCGTTGGGCCCCAGCATTTT. Translating gives CASSSPRDRGRVGPQHF.

V usage is TRBV13 and J usage is TRBJ2-3; 8 bases are a match to TRBD2. Trimming took 1 base from V and 4 from J; bases not matched to a gene: 1. Germline V gives CDR1 PRHDT, CDR2 FYEKMQ (reference sequence). This CDR3 comprises 14 residues. The CDR3 coding sequence is TGTGCCAGCAGCTTAGAGCGGGGGCCAGATACGCAGTATTTT. It encodes CASSLERGPDTQYF.

The chain joins TRBV10-2 to TRBJ1-4; D may be TRBD1 (6 bases). CDR1 and CDR2 (germline): WSHSY, SAAADI. The CDR3 has 21 amino acids. Trimming removed 9 bases at V and 0 bases at J, with 32 bases between. CDR3 sequence: CAREWVSIGQRFVSTNEKLFF. In DNA, the CDR3 is TGCGCCAGGGAGTGGGTCTCTATAGGACAGCGCTTTGTTTCAACTAATGAAAAACTGTTTTTT.

J is TRBJ1-2 and V is TRBV6-5, with a possible D match to TRBD1 (5 bases). The CDR3 has 12 residues. The germline CDR1 and CDR2 sequences are MNHEY and SVGAGI. V lost 6 bases, J lost 7 bases, and 12 bases lay in between. The CDR3 DNA reads TGTGCCAGCAGGATCCAGGGAAGTGGCTACACCTTC. This encodes CASRIQGSGYTF.

This sequence joins TRBV10-3 and TRBJ1-2; no definite D call. V lost 8 bases and J 2 bases, leaving 9 bases between the germline ends. The CDR3 consists of 12 residues. Germline CDR1 reads ENHRY; CDR2 reads SYGVKD. Written as DNA, the CDR3 is TGTGCCATCTCTGAACAGAACTATGGCTACACCTTC. Its protein product is CAISEQNYGYTF.

The rearrangement joins TRBV7-2 to TRBJ1-3; TRBD1 agrees at 8 bases. The CDR3 extends over 14 amino acids. V lost 6 bases to trimming and J lost 4 bases; unmatched junction nucleotides: 5. CDR1 and CDR2 from the germline V gene are SGHTA and FQGNSA. CDR3 in amino acids: CASSLTGVGNTIYF. DNA of the CDR3: TGTGCCAGCAGTTTGACAGGGGTGGGAAACACCATATATTTT.

The chain is built from TRBV25-1 and TRBJ1-6; D possibly corresponds to TRBD1 (5 bases). CDR3 length: 15 amino acids. From germline, CDR1 is MGHDK and CDR2 SYGVNS. The V and J ends lost 10 bases and 2 bases respectively, with 15 bases between them. CDR3 coding DNA: TGTGCCACCCGCGGGGGGAAGGCCTATAATTCACCCCTCCACTTT. Amino acids: CATRGGKAYNSPLHF.

V is TRBV19 and J is TRBJ2-3; TRBD1 might be the D (5 bases). Per the germline V gene, CDR1 is LNHDA and CDR2 is SQIVND (reference sequence). The CDR3 sequence is 15 residues long. V lost 2 bases and J 3 bases, leaving 12 bases between the germline ends. The CDR3 spells CASSIQGSGTDTQYF. The CDR3 DNA follows: TGTGCCAGTAGTATACAGGGATCCGGGACAGATACGCAGTATTTT.

This chain joins TRBV6-2 or TRBV6-3 and TRBJ2-3, with TRBD2 identical over 12 bases. In germline, CDR1 is MNHEY, CDR2 SVGEGT. The V and J ends lost 5 bases and 6 bases, in that order; junction bases with no gene match: 3. The CDR3 consists of 14 residues. CDR3 in amino acids: CASSKGLAGDTQYF. CDR3 DNA: TGTGCCAGCAGTAAAGGACTAGCGGGGGATACGCAGTATTTT.

The chain combines TRBV9 with TRBJ2-1, with 8 bases identical to TRBD1. This CDR3 is 16 amino acids long. Per the germline V gene, CDR1 is SGDLS and CDR2 is YYNGEE. The ends lost 5 bases at V and 4 bases at J; junction bases unmatched: 11. CDR3 protein: CASSFTGTGIYNEQFF. CDR3 sequence (DNA): TGTGCCAGCAGTTTTACCGGGACAGGTATTTACAATGAGCAGTTCTTC.

This CDR3 is CAISGGVAGSQETQYF. CDR3 coding DNA: TGTGCCATCAGTGGTGGAGTAGCGGGTTCTCAAGAGACCCAGTACTTC. This chain connects TRBV10-3 to TRBJ2-5; the match to TRBD2 covers 7 bases. This CDR3 has 16 residues. The V gene end was trimmed by 4 bases and the J gene end by 2 bases; junction bases not matched to a gene: 10. Looked up from germline, CDR1 is ENHRY and CDR2 is SYGVKD.

The chain joins TRBV19 to TRBJ1-4; 7 bases are a match to TRBD1. CDR3 length: 16 amino acids. Looked up from germline, CDR1 is LNHDA and CDR2 is SQIVND (reference sequence). Trimming cost V 1 base and J 8 bases; bases outside gene matches: 10. This CDR3 reads CASSIVLTGLYEKLFF. In DNA form, the CDR3 reads TGTGCCAGTAGTATAGTCCTGACAGGGTTGTACGAAAAACTGTTTTTT. The whole variable domain, filled in from reference TRBV19 and TRBJ1-4, reads DGGITQSPKYLFRKEGQNVTLSCEQNLNHDAMYWYRQDPGQGLRLIYYSQIVNDFQKGDIAEGYSVSREKKESFPLTVTSAQKNPTAFYLCASSIVLTGLYEKLFFGSGTQLSVL.

This clone has a handful of counts. The chain joins TRBV1 to TRBJ2-7; the DNA was not used to check the table's D call, TRBD1. TRBV1 is flagged as a pseudogene. CDR3 size: 16 residues. The CDR3 here is CTSSQESQGRTYEQYF. The CDR3 DNA is TGCACCAGCAGCCAAGAATCCCAGGGCAGGACCTACGAGCAGTACTTC.

The rearrangement joins TRBV9 to TRBJ2-5; 7 bases agree with TRBD2. The CDR3 is 15 amino acids. With V trimmed by 0 bases and J by 5 bases, 7 bases remained unmatched. CDR1 SGDLS and CDR2 YYNGEE come from the germline V gene. The CDR3 loop is CASSVASGVGETQYF. For the CDR3, the DNA is TGTGCCAGCAGCGTAGCCAGCGGGGTTGGGGAGACCCAGTACTTC.

The chain couples TRBV5-1 to TRBJ2-5; 7 bases line up with TRBD2. V lost 3 bases, J lost 4 bases, and 0 bases stayed unmatched. The CDR3 runs 12 residues. Germline CDR1 is SGHRS and CDR2 is YFSETQ. CDR3 residues: CASSSGGETQYF. CDR3 nucleotides: TGCGCCAGCAGCTCGGGGGGAGAGACCCAGTACTTC.

The rearrangement links TRBV6-2 or TRBV6-3 to TRBJ2-1; D possibly corresponds to TRBD1 (5 bases). CDR1 is MNHEY, CDR2 SVGEGT, per germline. This CDR3 is 17 amino acids long. V dropped 7 bases and J dropped 5 bases, with 24 bases sitting between them. The CDR3 region is CASIPEADTTWNNEQFF. DNA for the CDR3: TGTGCCAGCATCCCCGAGGCGGACACTACCTGGAACAATGAGCAGTTCTTC.

V usage is TRBV6-6 and J usage is TRBJ2-1, with D tentatively TRBD1 (6 bases). Germline CDR1 MNHNY, CDR2 SVGAGI (reference sequence). CDR3 size: 11 residues. Trimming left V 7 bases short and J 6 bases short, with 7 bases between. The CDR3 DNA follows: TGTGCCAGCACACAGGGCAATGAGCAGTTCTTC. It encodes CASTQGNEQFF.

Turning to this clone: The sample holds other DNA sequences that translate to the same CDR3. The chain joins TRBV5-1 to TRBJ1-2; possibly TRBD1 for D (6 bases). The CDR3 length is 14 residues. Between the trimmed V and J ends, which lost 2 bases and 2 bases, there was a span of 10 bases. The germline V gene encodes CDR1 SGHRS and CDR2 YFSETQ. CDR3 in DNA: TGCGCCAGCAGCTTTTCTGGGGGCAACTATGGCTACACCTTC. Its translation: CASSFSGGNYGYTF.

The rearrangement uses TRBV21-1 and TRBJ2-7; the D segment call TRBD1 is taken from the table without a DNA check. TRBV21-1 is flagged as a pseudogene. The CDR3 runs to 15 residues. The CDR3 region has the DNA TGTGCCAGCAGCCCCCGCCGACAGGCGTGCTACGAGCAGTACGTC. Translation: CASSPRRQACYEQYV.

This sequence joins TRBV15 and TRBJ2-3; the D gene is possibly TRBD1 (7 bases). The CDR3 runs 15 residues. With 5 bases removed from V and 2 bases from J, the gap between germline ends came to 14 bases. From germline, CDR1 is LNHNV and CDR2 YYDKDF (reference sequence). The CDR3 loop is CATSFMEGATDTQYF. The DNA for the CDR3 is TGTGCCACCAGCTTTATGGAGGGGGCCACAGATACGCAGTATTTT.

The chain carries TRBV6-1 and TRBJ2-7, with no clear D. Trimming pared 0 bases from V and 3 bases from J, leaving 9 bases between. The CDR3 is made up of 14 amino acids. The germline V gene encodes CDR1 MNHNS and CDR2 SASEGT. The CDR3 coding sequence is TGTGCCAGCAGTGAAGCCAGGCACATCTACGAGCAGTACGTC. This gives the protein CASSEARHIYEQYV.

The V and J genes are TRBV15 and TRBJ1-4, with D possibly TRBD1 on 6 matching bases. The CDR3 runs to 20 residues. V lost 3 bases and J 0 bases, leaving 23 bases between the germline ends. CDR1 LNHNV and CDR2 YYDKDF come from the germline V gene (reference sequence). CDR3 nucleotide sequence: TGTGCCACCAGCAGCCCTACCTGGGCAGGGGACCTTGCAACTAATGAAAAACTGTTTTTT. This codes for CATSSPTWAGDLATNEKLFF.

The CDR3 DNA reads TGTGCCAGCAGTTTCGCGGGCTATGGCTACACCTTC. Residues: CASSFAGYGYTF. The chain recombines TRBV12-3 or TRBV12-4 with TRBJ1-2, with D hard to call. Trimming stripped 3 bases from V and 4 bases from J, with 6 bases between. The length of the CDR3 is 12 residues.

This chain joins TRBV10-3 and TRBJ2-7, with TRBD1 matching 11 bases. J was trimmed by 4 bases and V by 11 bases; bases with no gene match: 7. This CDR3 has 13 residues. The germline gives CDR1 ENHRY, CDR2 SYGVKD. DNA for the CDR3: TGTGCCGCGGAAGGGACAGGGGGGTACGAGCAGTACTTC. This codes for CAAEGTGGYEQYF.

On this clone: At one end, the junction sequence differs from germline, possibly due to a read error. The J gene is TRBJ2-3, the V gene TRBV9; no definite D call. Germline loops: CDR1 SGDLS, CDR2 YYNGEE. This CDR3 has 13 amino acids. CDR3 protein: CASTVLATDTQYF. As DNA, the CDR3 is TGTGCCAGCACCGTATTAGCCACAGATACGCAGTATTTT.

The chain recombines TRBV7-9 with TRBJ1-6; TRBD1 aligns across 7 bases. V lost 4 bases, J lost 7 bases, and 1 base stayed unmatched. Germline loops: CDR1 SEHNR, CDR2 FQNEAQ (reference sequence). CDR3 size: 13 residues. In DNA form, the CDR3 reads TGTGCCAGCAGCTACAGGGGAAATTCACCCCTCCACTTT. Its translation: CASSYRGNSPLHF. Full variable domain (missing parts from reference TRBV7-9 and TRBJ1-6): DTGVSQNPRHKITKRGQNVTFRCDPISEHNRLYWYRQTLGQGPEFLTYFQNEAQLEKSRLLSDRFSAERPKGSFSTLEIQRTEQGDSAMYLCASSYRGNSPLHFGNGTRLTVT.

The chain recombines TRBV5-4 with TRBJ2-3; 9 bases are a match to TRBD2. The J segment lost 2 bases and the V segment lost 1 base, leaving 5 bases of the junction unmatched. CDR1 SGHNT and CDR2 YYREEE come from the germline V gene (reference sequence). The CDR3 covers 16 residues. The CDR3 loop is CASSLRASGDTDTQYF. CDR3 sequence (DNA): TGTGCCAGCAGCTTGAGGGCTAGCGGGGACACAGATACGCAGTATTTT.

The chain uses TRBV10-2 and TRBJ1-2, with TRBD1 as a possible D gene (6 bases). From germline, CDR1 is WSHSY and CDR2 SAAADI. Trimming left V 6 bases short and J 4 bases short, with 12 bases between. The CDR3 runs 13 residues. CDR3 residues: CASRETGPYGYTF. The CDR3 DNA reads as TGCGCCAGCAGGGAGACAGGACCCTATGGCTACACCTTC.